Below are 5 T cell receptor beta chains sequenced from a single sample in a study of response to subunit inactivated influenza vaccine. From the RT-PCR reads, TCRdb called clonotypes with MiXCR, one entry per CDR3 protein. The sample holds roughly 170,000 distinct CDR3 sequences; about 9% are singletons and the top ten take 9.5% to 13%. The sequenced sample was non-naive T cells sorted from PBMCs, obtained on the day of vaccination. Every receptor here comes from a man aged 50-60 years who received an inactivated influenza vaccine.

There are many counts of this clonotype. The chain has TRBV11-1 and TRBJ2-4; D possibly corresponds to TRBD1 (6 bases). CDR1 and CDR2 (germline): SGHAT, FQDESV (reference sequence). The CDR3 runs to 19 residues. V dropped 5 bases and J dropped 1 base, with 24 bases sitting between them. The CDR3 DNA is TGTGCCAGCAGCCCAGCGATCAATTCACAGGGAAGGGCCAAAAACATTCAGTACTTC. Translation: CASSPAINSQGRAKNIQYF.

The sample holds a few counts of this clonotype. The chain links TRBV12-3 or TRBV12-4 to TRBJ2-1; D might be TRBD1 (5 bases). With 2 bases removed from V and 6 bases from J, the gap between germline ends came to 11 bases. The CDR3 sequence is 14 residues long. CDR3 region: CASSLNGRGNEQFF. In DNA form, the CDR3 reads TGTGCCAGCAGTTTAAATGGAAGGGGCAATGAGCAGTTCTTC.

This clonotype was seen a handful of times. DNA for the CDR3: TGTGCCTGCGGGAGGCTATACGAGCAGTACTTC. Translated, it gives CACGRLYEQYF. The chain joins TRBV13 to TRBJ2-7; 8 bases match TRBD2. With V trimmed by 11 bases and J by 4 bases, 4 bases remained unmatched. The CDR3 contains 11 residues. The germline gives CDR1 PRHDT, CDR2 FYEKMQ (reference sequence).

V gene TRBV28 combines with J gene TRBJ2-1; 11 bases are a match to TRBD2. The V and J ends lost 5 bases and 10 bases, in that order; junction bases with no gene match: 13. There are 16 residues in the CDR3. The germline gives CDR1 MDHEN, CDR2 SYDVKM. CDR3 in DNA: TGTGCCAGCAGTCCATCGGGGCTAGCGGGAGGAGGCGAGCAGTTCTTC. Translation: CASSPSGLAGGGEQFF.

This clonotype came up a few times. The chain links TRBV2 to TRBJ2-1, with 12 bases identical to TRBD2. This CDR3 has 14 residues. Looked up from germline, CDR1 is SNHLY and CDR2 is FYNNEI. After removal of 3 bases from V and 8 bases from J, the junction contained 2 bases not matched to a gene. In nucleotides, the CDR3 is TGTGCCAGCAGTGAGCTAGCGGGAGGGCATGAGCAGTTCTTC. Protein: CASSELAGGHEQFF. Looking up the rest from reference TRBV2 and TRBJ2-1 gives the full variable domain: EPEVTQTPSHQVTQMGQEVILRCVPISNHLYFYWYRQILGQKVEFLVSFYNNEISEKSEIFDDQFSVERPDGSNFTLKIRSTKLEDSAMYFCASSELAGGHEQFFGPGTRLTVL.